Reported below is one TCR beta chain. This record comes from a study of control samples from healthy donors and cancer patients. This CDR3 region has 15 residues. Germline V gene data show CDR1 as SGHVS and CDR2 as FNYEAQ. Trimming pared 5 bases from V and 1 base from J, leaving 14 bases between. Some clones are missing from TCRdb's copy, which holds only in-frame ones; the method was immunoSEQ multiplex PCR. Seen here are more than 85,000 clones, 83% observed once, and the top ten hold roughly 13%. The sample consisted of blood. This TCR derives from a woman aged 45-65 years in good health. The chain combines TRBV7-6 with TRBJ1-1, with D perhaps matching TRBD1 (6 bases). CDR3 region: CASSQISTGNTEAFF. The CDR3 bases are TGTGCCAGCAGCCAAATATCGACAGGGAACACTGAAGCTTTCTTT.